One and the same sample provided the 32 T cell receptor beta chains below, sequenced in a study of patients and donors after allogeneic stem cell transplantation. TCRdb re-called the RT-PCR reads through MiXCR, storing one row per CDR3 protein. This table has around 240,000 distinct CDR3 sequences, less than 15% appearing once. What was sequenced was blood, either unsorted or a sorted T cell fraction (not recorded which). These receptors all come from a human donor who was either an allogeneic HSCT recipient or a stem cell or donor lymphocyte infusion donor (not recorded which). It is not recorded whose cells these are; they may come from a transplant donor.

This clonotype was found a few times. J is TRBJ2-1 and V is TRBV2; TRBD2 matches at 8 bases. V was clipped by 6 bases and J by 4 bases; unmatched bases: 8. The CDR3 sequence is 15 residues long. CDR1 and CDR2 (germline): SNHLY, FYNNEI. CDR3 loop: CASRYSGAEYNEQFF. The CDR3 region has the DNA TGTGCCAGCAGGTATAGCGGGGCCGAGTACAATGAGCAGTTCTTC.

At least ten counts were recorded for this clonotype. The DNA for the CDR3 is TGCAGCGTGCTACAGGGGCCTAGCACAGATACGCAGTATTTT. As protein: CSVLQGPSTDTQYF. The chain has TRBV29-1 and TRBJ2-3; TRBD1 matches at 7 bases. Germline-derived CDR1 and CDR2 are SQVTM and ANQGSEA. This CDR3 is 14 amino acids long. Losses at the gene ends were 6 bases for V and 0 bases for J; bases not matched to a gene: 6.

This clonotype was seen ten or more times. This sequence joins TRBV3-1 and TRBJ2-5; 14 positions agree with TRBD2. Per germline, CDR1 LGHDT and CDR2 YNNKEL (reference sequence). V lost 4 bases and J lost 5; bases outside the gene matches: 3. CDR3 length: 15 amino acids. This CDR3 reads CASSPWTSGGETQYF. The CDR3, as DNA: TGTGCCAGCAGCCCATGGACTAGCGGGGGGGAGACCCAGTACTTC.

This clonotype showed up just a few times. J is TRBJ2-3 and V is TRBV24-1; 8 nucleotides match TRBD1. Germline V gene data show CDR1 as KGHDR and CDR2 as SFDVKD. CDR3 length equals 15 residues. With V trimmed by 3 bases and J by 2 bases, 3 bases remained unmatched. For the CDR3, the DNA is TGTGCCACCAGTGATCGGACAGGGCACACAGATACGCAGTATTTT. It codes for CATSDRTGHTDTQYF.

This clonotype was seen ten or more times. The CDR3 is CATSRDGREYHNEQFF. For the CDR3, the DNA is TGTGCCACCAGCAGAGATGGGAGGGAGTACCACAATGAGCAGTTCTTC. The chain carries TRBV15 and TRBJ2-1; 7 bases line up with TRBD2. The junction had 7 bases not matched to a gene; V was cut back by 0 bases and J by 5 bases. In germline, CDR1 is LNHNV, CDR2 YYDKDF (reference sequence). The CDR3 is 16 residues long.

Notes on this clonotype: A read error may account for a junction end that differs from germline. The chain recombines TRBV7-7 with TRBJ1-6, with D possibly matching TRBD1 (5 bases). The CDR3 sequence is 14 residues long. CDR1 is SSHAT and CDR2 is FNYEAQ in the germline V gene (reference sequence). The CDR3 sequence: CASSPLGAGSPLHF. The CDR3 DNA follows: TGTGCTAGCAGCCCATTAGGGGCGGGTTCACCCCTCCACTTT. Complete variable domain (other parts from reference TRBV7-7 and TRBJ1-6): GAGVSQSPRYKVTKRGQDVTLRCDPISSHATLYWYQQALGQGPEFLTYFNYEAQPDKSGLPSDRFSAERPEGSISTLTIQRTEQRDSAMYRCASSPLGAGSPLHFGNGTRLTVT.

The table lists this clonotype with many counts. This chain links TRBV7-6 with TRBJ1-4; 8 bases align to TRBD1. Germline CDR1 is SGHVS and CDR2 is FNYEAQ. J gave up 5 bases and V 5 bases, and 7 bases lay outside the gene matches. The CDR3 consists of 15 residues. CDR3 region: CASSPDRALNEKLFF. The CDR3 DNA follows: TGTGCCAGCAGCCCGGACAGGGCCCTCAATGAAAAACTGTTTTTT.

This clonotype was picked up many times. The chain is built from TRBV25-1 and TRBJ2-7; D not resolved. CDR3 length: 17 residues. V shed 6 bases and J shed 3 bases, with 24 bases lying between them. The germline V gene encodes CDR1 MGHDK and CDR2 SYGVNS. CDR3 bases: TGTGCCAGCAGCCGCTCGGGCGGCAGCTACAACCTCTACGAGCAGTACTTC. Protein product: CASSRSGGSYNLYEQYF.

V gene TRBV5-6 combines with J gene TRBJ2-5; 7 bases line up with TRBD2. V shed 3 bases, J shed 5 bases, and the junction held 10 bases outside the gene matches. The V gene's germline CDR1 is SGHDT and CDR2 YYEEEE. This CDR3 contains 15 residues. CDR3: CASSWRNWGGETQYF. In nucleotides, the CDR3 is TGTGCCAGCAGCTGGCGAAATTGGGGAGGGGAGACCCAGTACTTC.

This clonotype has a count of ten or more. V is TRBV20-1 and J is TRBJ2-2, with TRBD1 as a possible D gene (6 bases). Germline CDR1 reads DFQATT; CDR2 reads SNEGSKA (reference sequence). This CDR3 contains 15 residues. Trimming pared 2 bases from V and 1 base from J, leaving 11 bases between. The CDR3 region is CSARPPRGNTGELFF. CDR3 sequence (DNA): TGCAGTGCTAGACCCCCCAGGGGGAACACCGGGGAGCTGTTTTTT.

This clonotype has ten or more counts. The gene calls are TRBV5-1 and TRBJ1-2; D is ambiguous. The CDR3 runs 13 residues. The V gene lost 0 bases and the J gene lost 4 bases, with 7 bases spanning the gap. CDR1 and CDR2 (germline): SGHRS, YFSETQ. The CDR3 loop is CASSLGTIYGYTF. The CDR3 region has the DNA TGCGCCAGCAGCTTGGGAACAATCTATGGCTACACCTTC.

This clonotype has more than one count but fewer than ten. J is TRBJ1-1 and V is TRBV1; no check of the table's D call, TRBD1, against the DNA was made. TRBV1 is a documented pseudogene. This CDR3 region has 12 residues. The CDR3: CTIGILDTEPFF. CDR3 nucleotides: TGCACCATCGGGATACTCGACACTGAACCTTTCTTT.

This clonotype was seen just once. The DNA of the CDR3 is TGTGCCAGCACCCGGGGGGCTTCGGGGAGCAATCAGCCCCAGCATTTT. It yields the protein CASTRGASGSNQPQHF. The chain links TRBV5-6 to TRBJ1-5; weak D call: TRBD1 (6 bases). Germline CDR1 SGHDT, CDR2 YYEEEE. The length of the CDR3 is 16 residues. The V and J ends lost 6 bases and 1 base respectively, with 17 bases between them.

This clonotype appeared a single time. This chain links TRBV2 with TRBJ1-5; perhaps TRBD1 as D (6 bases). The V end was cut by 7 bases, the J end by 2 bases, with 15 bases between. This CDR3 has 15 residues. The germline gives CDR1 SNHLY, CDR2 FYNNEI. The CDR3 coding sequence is TGTGCCAGCACCACGGGGGCTTCCGGCAATCAGCCCCAGCATTTT. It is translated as CASTTGASGNQPQHF.

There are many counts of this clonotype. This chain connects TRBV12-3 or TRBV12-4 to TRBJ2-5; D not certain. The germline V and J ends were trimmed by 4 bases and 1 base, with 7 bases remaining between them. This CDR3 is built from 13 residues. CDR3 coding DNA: TGTGCCAGCAGTTATCGCGGCCAAGAGACCCAGTACTTC. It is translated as CASSYRGQETQYF.

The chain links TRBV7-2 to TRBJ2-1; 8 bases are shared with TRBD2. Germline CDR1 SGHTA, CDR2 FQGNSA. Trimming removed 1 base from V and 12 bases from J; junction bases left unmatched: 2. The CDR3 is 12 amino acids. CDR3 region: CASSLERGRQFF. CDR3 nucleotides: TGTGCCAGCAGCTTAGAGCGGGGGCGGCAGTTCTTC.

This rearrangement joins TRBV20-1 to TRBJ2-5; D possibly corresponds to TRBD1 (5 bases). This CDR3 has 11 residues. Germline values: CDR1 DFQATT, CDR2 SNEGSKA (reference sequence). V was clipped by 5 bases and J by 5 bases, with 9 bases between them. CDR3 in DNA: TGCAGTGCTGGCAGGGATGAGACCCAGTACTTC. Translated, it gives CSAGRDETQYF.

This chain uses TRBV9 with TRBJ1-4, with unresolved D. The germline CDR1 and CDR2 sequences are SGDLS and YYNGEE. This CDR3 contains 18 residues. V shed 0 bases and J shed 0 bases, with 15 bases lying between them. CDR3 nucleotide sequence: TGTGCCAGCAGCGTAGAGCTAGGTGGGCCGACAACTAATGAAAAACTGTTTTTT. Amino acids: CASSVELGGPTTNEKLFF.

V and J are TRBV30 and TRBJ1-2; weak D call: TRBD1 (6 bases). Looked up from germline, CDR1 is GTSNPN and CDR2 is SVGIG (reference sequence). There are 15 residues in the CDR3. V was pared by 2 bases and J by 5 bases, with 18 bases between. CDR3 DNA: TGTGCCTGGAGTCAAACCCATGGACAGCAATATGGCTACACCTTC. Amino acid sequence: CAWSQTHGQQYGYTF.

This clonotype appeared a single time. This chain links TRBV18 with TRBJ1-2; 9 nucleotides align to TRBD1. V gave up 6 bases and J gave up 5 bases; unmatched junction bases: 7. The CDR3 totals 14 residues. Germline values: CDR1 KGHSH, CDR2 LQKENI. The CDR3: CASSREGTGYGYTF. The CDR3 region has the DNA TGTGCCAGCTCCCGAGAAGGGACAGGGTATGGCTACACCTTC.

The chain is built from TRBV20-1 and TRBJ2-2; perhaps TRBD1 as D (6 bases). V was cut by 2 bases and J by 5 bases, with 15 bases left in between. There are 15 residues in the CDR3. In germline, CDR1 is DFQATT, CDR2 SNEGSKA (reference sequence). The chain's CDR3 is CSARPSTGWTGELFF. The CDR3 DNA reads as TGCAGTGCTAGACCTAGCACAGGGTGGACCGGGGAGCTGTTTTTT.

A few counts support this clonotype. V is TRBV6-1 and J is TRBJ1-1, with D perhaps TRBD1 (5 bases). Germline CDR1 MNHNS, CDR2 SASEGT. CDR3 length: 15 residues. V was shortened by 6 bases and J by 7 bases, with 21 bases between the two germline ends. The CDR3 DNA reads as TGTGCCAGCAGGAAGACAGTGGGGATGCCGCGTGAAGCTTTCTTT. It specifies CASRKTVGMPREAFF.

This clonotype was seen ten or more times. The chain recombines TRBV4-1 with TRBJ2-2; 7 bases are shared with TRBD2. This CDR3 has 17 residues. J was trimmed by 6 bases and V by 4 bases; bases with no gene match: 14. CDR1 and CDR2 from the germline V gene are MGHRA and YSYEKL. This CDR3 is CASSPVATSVGPGELFF. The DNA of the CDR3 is TGCGCCAGCAGCCCAGTCGCCACTAGCGTTGGACCCGGGGAGCTGTTTTTT.

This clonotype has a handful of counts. CDR3 coding DNA: TGTGCCACCAGTGCCGGACTAGCGGGAACCTACGAGCAGTACTTC. It yields the protein CATSAGLAGTYEQYF. This chain uses TRBV24-1 with TRBJ2-7, with 12 positions matching TRBD2. Germline V gene sequence: CDR1 KGHDR, CDR2 SFDVKD. This CDR3 is 15 amino acids long. V gave up 5 bases and J gave up 2 bases; unmatched junction bases: 3.

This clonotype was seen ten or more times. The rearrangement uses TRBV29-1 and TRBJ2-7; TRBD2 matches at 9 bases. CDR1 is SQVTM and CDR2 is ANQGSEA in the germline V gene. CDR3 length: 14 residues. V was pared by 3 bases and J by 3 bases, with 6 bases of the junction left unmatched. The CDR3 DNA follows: TGCAGCGTTGACATTAGCGGGGGTTACTACGAGCAGTACTTC. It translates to CSVDISGGYYEQYF.

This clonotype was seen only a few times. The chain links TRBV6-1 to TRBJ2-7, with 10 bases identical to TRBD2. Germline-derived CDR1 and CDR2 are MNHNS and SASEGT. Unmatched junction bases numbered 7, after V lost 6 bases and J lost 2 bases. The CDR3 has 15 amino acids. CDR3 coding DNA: TGTGCCAGCAGACACCGGACTAGCGGTCCCTACGAGCAGTACTTC. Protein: CASRHRTSGPYEQYF.

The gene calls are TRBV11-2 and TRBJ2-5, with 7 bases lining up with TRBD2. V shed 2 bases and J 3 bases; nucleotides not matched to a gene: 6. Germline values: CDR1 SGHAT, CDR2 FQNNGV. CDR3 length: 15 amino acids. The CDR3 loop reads CASSLTPAGEETQYF. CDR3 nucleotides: TGTGCCAGCAGCTTAACGCCCGCGGGGGAAGAGACCCAGTACTTC.

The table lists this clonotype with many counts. The CDR3 coding sequence is TGCAGTGCTCTAACAGGCTACGAGCAGTACTTC. The encoded protein is CSALTGYEQYF. V is TRBV20-1 and J is TRBJ2-7; D might be TRBD1 (5 bases). Trimming left V 5 bases short and J 3 bases short, with 8 bases between. Looked up from germline, CDR1 is DFQATT and CDR2 is SNEGSKA (reference sequence). This CDR3 is 11 amino acids long.

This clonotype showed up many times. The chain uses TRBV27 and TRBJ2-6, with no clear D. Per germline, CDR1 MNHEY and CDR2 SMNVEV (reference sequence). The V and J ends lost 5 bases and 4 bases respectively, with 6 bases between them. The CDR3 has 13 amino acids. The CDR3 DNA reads TGTGCCAGCAGTCCCTCGGGGGCCAACGTCCTGACTTTC. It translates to CASSPSGANVLTF.

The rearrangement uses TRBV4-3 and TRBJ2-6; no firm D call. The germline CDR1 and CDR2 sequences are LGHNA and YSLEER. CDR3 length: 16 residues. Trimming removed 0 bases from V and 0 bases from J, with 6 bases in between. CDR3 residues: CASSQDWSSGANVLTF. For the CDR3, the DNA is TGCGCCAGCAGCCAAGATTGGAGCTCTGGGGCCAACGTCCTGACTTTC.

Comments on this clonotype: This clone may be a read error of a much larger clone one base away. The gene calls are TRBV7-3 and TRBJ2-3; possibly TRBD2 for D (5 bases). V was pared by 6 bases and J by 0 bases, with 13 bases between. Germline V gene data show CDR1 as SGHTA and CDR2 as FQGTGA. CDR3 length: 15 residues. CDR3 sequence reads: CASSETRASTDTQYF. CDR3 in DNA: TGTGCCAGCAGTGAAACTAGAGCTAGCACAGATACGCAGTATTTT.

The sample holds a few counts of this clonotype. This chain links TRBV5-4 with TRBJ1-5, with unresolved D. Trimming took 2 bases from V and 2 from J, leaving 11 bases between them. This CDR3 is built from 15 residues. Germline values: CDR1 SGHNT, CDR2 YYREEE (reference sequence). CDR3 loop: CASSLGFSGNQPQHF. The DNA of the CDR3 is TGTGCCAGCAGCTTAGGATTCTCTGGCAATCAGCCCCAGCATTTT.